This passage covers 21 T cell receptor beta chains from one sample sequenced in a study of CD8+ T cells in alopecia areata. Extracted from the samples, RNA was reverse transcribed into cDNA to serve as the sequencing template. The assay was immunoSEQ multiplex PCR, and TCRdb's table has in-frame clones only and misses some. The data contain 80,000 to 100,000 clones, around 40% of them seen just once; the ten biggest clones take up more than 15%. The treatment denotes: oral pan-JAK inhibitor, 5-10 mg twice daily. Sequenced here: CD8+ T cells sorted from blood, sampled at week 24, from a patient treated with tofacitinib. The receptors originated from a human donor with alopecia areata.

The chain couples TRBV7-9 to TRBJ1-2; D gene ambiguous. The V gene lost 5 bases and the J gene lost 6 bases, with 10 bases spanning the gap. This CDR3 comprises 12 residues. The germline gives CDR1 SEHNR, CDR2 FQNEAQ (reference sequence). CDR3 coding DNA: TGTGCCAGCAGCGCCTATGGGGATGGCTACACCTTC. This codes for CASSAYGDGYTF.

On this clone: A read error is likely here: a far larger clone is one base away. Other DNA sequences in the same sample also yield this CDR3. This chain uses TRBV7-2 with TRBJ1-1; no clear D gene. CDR1 is SGHTA and CDR2 is FQGNSA in the germline V gene. There are 12 residues in the CDR3. Trimming shortened V by 3 bases and J by 1 base, and 3 bases separated the two germline ends. CDR3 sequence: CASSFGNTEAFF. The CDR3, as DNA: TGTGCCAGCAGCTTCGGGAACACTGAAGCTTTCTTT.

The sample holds a few counts of this clone. The rearrangement joins TRBV29-1 to TRBJ1-2; D remains unclear. The V end lost 4 bases, the J end lost 6 bases, and 15 bases lay between the germline ends. CDR1 is SQVTM, CDR2 ANQGSEA, per germline. The CDR3 is made up of 13 amino acids. CDR3 in amino acids: CSVVTPAWHGYTF. The CDR3 DNA is TGCAGCGTTGTGACTCCGGCCTGGCATGGCTACACCTTC.

The V and J genes are TRBV2 and TRBJ2-6; possibly TRBD1 or TRBD2 for D (5 bases each). Germline loops: CDR1 SNHLY, CDR2 FYNNEI. The CDR3 length is 15 residues. Trimming removed 7 bases at V and 3 bases at J, with 13 bases between. The CDR3 region has the DNA TGTGCCAGCACCGGGACCCCTGATGGGGCCAACGTCCTGACTTTC. Protein sequence: CASTGTPDGANVLTF.

The chain recombines TRBV4-1 with TRBJ1-2; maybe TRBD1 (6 bases). The germline V gene has CDR1 MGHRA and CDR2 YSYEKL. The CDR3 has 16 amino acids. V was clipped by 0 bases and J by 3 bases, with 14 bases between them. The CDR3 here is CASSQESGQRDYGYTF. Written as DNA, the CDR3 is TGCGCCAGCAGCCAAGAATCAGGACAGCGAGACTATGGCTACACCTTC.

V usage is TRBV5-1 and J usage is TRBJ2-1, with 11 positions matching TRBD2. CDR3 length: 16 amino acids. CDR1 and CDR2 (germline): SGHRS, YFSETQ. Losses at the gene ends were 3 bases for V and 5 bases for J; bases not matched to a gene: 7. The CDR3 reads CASSYSSGGNNNEQFF. The CDR3 nucleotides are TGCGCCAGCAGCTACTCTAGCGGGGGGAATAACAATGAGCAGTTCTTC.

The chain links TRBV7-9 to TRBJ1-2; D remains ambiguous. The germline V gene has CDR1 SEHNR and CDR2 FQNEAQ (reference sequence). The CDR3 is 12 amino acids. V was pared by 0 bases and J by 2 bases, with 1 base between. The CDR3: CASSLANYGYTF. CDR3 bases: TGTGCCAGCAGCTTAGCGAACTATGGCTACACCTTC.

The chain uses TRBV9 and TRBJ2-7; 7 bases agree with TRBD2. Losses at the gene ends were 0 bases for V and 2 bases for J; bases not matched to a gene: 2. The CDR3 has 14 residues. The germline V gene has CDR1 SGDLS and CDR2 YYNGEE. The CDR3 DNA reads as TGTGCCAGCAGCGTAGCGGGAGGCACCTACGAGCAGTACTTC. Amino acids: CASSVAGGTYEQYF.

The V gene is TRBV7-9, the J gene TRBJ1-5, with 7 bases identical to TRBD1. Germline V CDR1 and CDR2: SEHNR, FQNEAQ (reference sequence). This CDR3 spans 14 amino acids. The junction had 12 bases not matched to a gene; V was cut back by 5 bases and J by 11 bases. The CDR3 sequence is CASSPGTAPWSQHF. The CDR3 DNA sequence: TGTGCCAGCAGCCCCGGGACAGCGCCCTGGTCCCAGCATTTT.

This clone turned up a few times. This chain joins TRBV5-1 and TRBJ2-5; TRBD1 might be the D (5 bases). V lost 2 bases and J lost 3, with 11 bases in between. The CDR3 is 14 residues long. Germline V gene lookup returns CDR1 SGHRS and CDR2 YFSETQ. The CDR3 DNA reads TGCGCCAGCAGCTTTTTAGGGGCGGAAGAGACCCAGTACTTC. Translating gives CASSFLGAEETQYF.

The CDR3 here is CSVLIWGHQYEQYF. The CDR3 DNA reads TGCAGCGTTCTAATATGGGGACATCAATACGAGCAGTACTTC. The rearrangement joins TRBV29-1 to TRBJ2-5; D possibly corresponds to TRBD1 (6 bases). TRBJ2-7 explains the end of the DNA better; the J call may be wrong. Per germline, CDR1 SQVTM and CDR2 ANQGSEA. The CDR3 loop spans 14 amino acids.

This clone occurred a few times. The chain uses TRBV10-3 and TRBJ2-7; TRBD2 might be the D (5 bases). The CDR3 length is 15 residues. Trimming cost V 4 bases and J 2 bases, with 15 bases left between them. In germline, CDR1 is ENHRY, CDR2 SYGVKD. The CDR3 is CAISADPRVTYEQYF. CDR3 DNA: TGTGCCATCAGTGCGGACCCGAGGGTTACCTACGAGCAGTACTTC.

This clone has more than one count but fewer than ten. The rearrangement links TRBV27 to TRBJ2-7; TRBD1 matches at 8 bases. CDR1 and CDR2 (germline): MNHEY, SMNVEV (reference sequence). With 7 bases clipped from V and 5 bases from J, the junction kept 7 bases outside the gene matches. The CDR3 totals 13 residues. CDR3 nucleotides: TGTGCCAGCATAGGACAGGGAGGCCACGAGCAGTACTTC. Translation gives CASIGQGGHEQYF.

This clone has just one count. One end of the junction varies from germline; a read error may be responsible. This sequence joins TRBV5-8 and TRBJ1-2; no reliable D call. The germline V gene encodes CDR1 SGHTS and CDR2 YDEGEE. The CDR3 contains 13 residues. The CDR3 loop reads CASRMDPSGAAAF. DNA of the CDR3: TGTGCCAGCAGGATGGACCCCTCCGGCGCCGCGGCCTTC. The complete variable domain, with remaining parts taken from reference TRBV5-8 and TRBJ1-2, reads EAGVTQSPTHLIKTRGQQATLRCSPISGHTSVYWYQQALGLGLQFLLWYDEGEERNRGNFPPRFSGRQFPNYSSELNVNALELEDSALYLCASRMDPSGAAAFGSGTRLTVV.

The chain carries TRBV27 and TRBJ2-2; D is unclear. CDR1 and CDR2 from the germline V gene are MNHEY and SMNVEV (reference sequence). This CDR3 comprises 13 residues. V shed 5 bases and J shed 6 bases, with 10 bases lying between them. In nucleotides, the CDR3 is TGTGCCAGCAGTCCCGGCCGGGCCGGGGAGCTGTTTTTT. Translating it yields CASSPGRAGELFF.

The V and J genes are TRBV4-1 and TRBJ2-3, with 10 bases matching TRBD2. Germline CDR1 and CDR2: MGHRA and YSYEKL. The CDR3 spans 18 residues. With V trimmed by 4 bases and J by 2 bases, 12 bases remained unmatched. The CDR3 nucleotides are TGCGCCAGCAGCCCGGGCGGGGCTAGCGGGAGTCTCACAGATACGCAGTATTTT. Encoded protein: CASSPGGASGSLTDTQYF.

This chain connects TRBV7-9 to TRBJ2-5; D could derive from TRBD1 or TRBD2 (5 bases each). TRBJ2-7 explains the end of the DNA better; the J call may be wrong. Germline assignment: CDR1 SEHNR and CDR2 FQNEAQ (reference sequence). The CDR3 has 13 residues. The CDR3 region is CASSHVGVGEQYF. The CDR3 DNA is TGTGCCAGCAGCCACGTGGGGGTAGGCGAGCAGTACTTC.

The V gene is TRBV29-1, the J gene TRBJ2-5, with 10 bases that match TRBD2. The end of the DNA aligns better with TRBJ2-7, so the J call may be wrong. This CDR3 region has 15 residues. The germline gives CDR1 SQVTM, CDR2 ANQGSEA. The CDR3 coding sequence is TGCAGCGCAGAGATGACTAGCGGGTTCTCCTACGAGCAGTACTTC. It codes for CSAEMTSGFSYEQYF.

The chain recombines TRBV7-6 with TRBJ1-1; unclear D gene. Germline loops: CDR1 SGHVS, CDR2 FNYEAQ. Trimming stripped 4 bases from V and 5 bases from J, with 11 bases between. The CDR3 runs to 13 residues. The CDR3 nucleotides read TGTGCCAGCAGCTCAACCAAGAGGACTGAAGCTTTCTTT. As protein: CASSSTKRTEAFF.

This clone occurred a few times. The rearrangement joins TRBV9 to TRBJ2-1; D is uncertain. CDR1 and CDR2 (germline): SGDLS, YYNGEE. The CDR3 runs to 13 residues. V lost 2 bases, J lost 6 bases, and 9 bases lay in between. The CDR3 spells CASSVDWSNEQFF. The CDR3 DNA reads as TGTGCCAGCAGCGTCGACTGGTCCAATGAGCAGTTCTTC. Full variable domain (remainder filled in from reference TRBV9 and TRBJ2-1): DSGVTQTPKHLITATGQRVTLRCSPRSGDLSVYWYQQSLDQGLQFLIQYYNGEERAKGNILERFSAQQFPDLHSELNLSSLELGDSALYFCASSVDWSNEQFFGPGTRLTVL.

The gene calls are TRBV6-6 and TRBJ2-3; unclear D gene. Germline-derived CDR1 and CDR2 are MNHNY and SVGAGI (reference sequence). V was shortened by 0 bases and J by 4 bases, with 5 bases between the two germline ends. The CDR3 runs 13 residues. DNA of the CDR3: TGTGCCAGCAGTTACTCGATCGCAGATACGCAGTATTTT. It yields the protein CASSYSIADTQYF.